This TCR beta chain was observed in a study of T-cell memory formation after mild COVID-19. Study findings and constraints: The study detected some responding clones in pre-infection memory, suggesting cross-reactive memory joined. Whereas later expanders leaned CD4+, clones contracting day 15 to 85 showed a balanced CD4/CD8 makeup. Contracting CD8+ clones were enriched in EMRA, CD4+ mainly in CM and EM.

Germline loops: CDR1 SNHLY, CDR2 FYNNEI. The V segment lost 4 bases and the J segment 11 bases; nucleotides outside the gene matches: 18. This CDR3 has 16 residues. Worth noting for this clonotype: Its antigen is not identified.

UMIs and sample barcodes were carried by the TCR alpha and TCR beta cDNA libraries that 5'RACE produced using constant-segment primers. TCRdb reanalysed the 5' RACE reads using MiXCR and keeps one entry per CDR3 protein. The sample contains roughly 350,000 distinct CDR3 sequences, around 20% of which appear only once. The specimen sequenced was PBMCs or a T cell subset sorted from them (not recorded which). The receptor's source is an adult woman who had mild COVID-19 (a few samples of this study predate the infection). Cell type and time point are not known. This chain uses TRBV2 with TRBJ2-7; 9 nucleotides agree with TRBD1. DNA for the CDR3: TGTGCCAGCAGTGGGAGGTGGGACAGGGCCCACCGGGAGGAGTACTTC. This encodes CASSGRWDRAHREEYF.